This T cell receptor (beta chain) was retrieved from a study of Graves' ophthalmopathy and Graves' hyperthyroidism. Broader study findings: The model achieved 70.59% sensitivity and roughly 72% specificity for ophthalmopathy progression.

Looked up from germline, CDR1 is SEHNR and CDR2 is FQNEAQ (reference sequence). The CDR3 runs to 16 residues. J gave up 7 bases and V 1 base, and 7 bases lay outside the gene matches. The TCR beta CDR3 regions underwent amplification from RNA transcripts. HTBI-primed first-round RT-PCR preceded second-round multiplex PCR. TCRdb itself ran the multiplex PCR reads through MiXCR, one entry per CDR3 protein. The table lists roughly 170,000 distinct CDR3 sequences, 39% of them singletons. This clonotype was detected many times. What it binds is unknown. In donors with ophthalmopathy, activity was moderate-to-severe, with CAS ≥3, NOSPECS ≥4 and duration under 3 months. The authors isolated PBMCs from 8 to 10 ml of fresh peripheral blood.

This receptor was identified in a man under 40 with Graves' ophthalmopathy. The sequenced sample consisted of peripheral blood. V gene TRBV7-9 combines with J gene TRBJ1-2; 12 bases align to TRBD1. The CDR3 DNA reads as TGTGCCAGCAGCTTAGAGCCGGGACAGGGGGCGGCTGGCTACACCTTC. Its protein is CASSLEPGQGAAGYTF.